Detailed here is one T cell receptor (beta chain). Reverse transcription of 0.5 to 1 ug RNA was performed with random hexamers. TCRdb reprocessed the immunoSEQ multiplex PCR reads via MiXCR and lists one record per CDR3 protein. Of 110,000 to 150,000 distinct CDR3 sequences listed, 94% were seen once; the top ten hold about 0.25%. The CDR3 covers 15 residues. These data come from a study of CD8 T cells in Susac syndrome. V is TRBV21-1 and J is TRBJ2-7; the D call in the table, TRBD1, was not verified against the DNA. TRBV21-1 is deemed a pseudogene. Sequencing used CD8+ T cells from PBMCs. This TCR derives from a human donor in good health. CDR3 sequence: CASSKLGTETREQYF. For the CDR3, the DNA is TGTGCCAGCAGCAAATTGGGGACAGAGACTAGGGAGCAGTACTTC.